The 21 T cell receptor beta chains given below trace back to one sample, sequenced in a study of cytotoxic CD8 clonotypes in ibrutinib-treated CLL (TCRdb year 2021). Receptors were amplified or captured by the immunoSEQ multiplex PCR assay. TCRdb limited this immuneACCESS table to in-frame rearrangements with V and J called. A share of clones is missing; checked studies link under half to unresolved V genes, and the rest is unexplained. Across this sample there are approximately 20,000 clones, with over 70% seen only once. The ten largest account for roughly 5.8% of the sample. The specimen comprised PBMCs, sampled before ibrutinib treatment. These receptors all come from a human donor with chronic lymphocytic leukemia.

The genes are TRBV10-2 and TRBJ1-1; 7 nucleotides line up with TRBD1. Germline loops: CDR1 WSHSY, CDR2 SAAADI. CDR3 length: 13 amino acids. V lost 7 bases and J lost 4; bases outside the gene matches: 6. The CDR3 loop reads CASTIDRATEAFF. CDR3 nucleotide sequence: TGCGCCAGCACCATTGACAGGGCCACTGAAGCTTTCTTT.

The chain combines TRBV19 with TRBJ2-2, with 9 bases fitting TRBD2. Germline-derived CDR1 and CDR2 are LNHDA and SQIVND (reference sequence). This CDR3 spans 15 amino acids. J lost 5 bases, V lost 8 bases, and 9 bases had no gene match. The CDR3 DNA follows: TGTGCCAGTGGGGTAGCGGGGGTCAGGACCGGGGAGCTGTTTTTT. It is translated as CASGVAGVRTGELFF. The full variable domain, rest sourced from reference TRBV19 and TRBJ2-2, is DGGITQSPKYLFRKEGQNVTLSCEQNLNHDAMYWYRQDPGQGLRLIYYSQIVNDFQKGDIAEGYSVSREKKESFPLTVTSAQKNPTAFYLCASGVAGVRTGELFFGEGSRLTVL.

This clone was recorded a few times. The rearrangement uses TRBV5-1 and TRBJ2-3; 7 bases agree with TRBD2. Germline CDR1 SGHRS, CDR2 YFSETQ. The CDR3 is made up of 19 amino acids. V trimming: 4 bases; J trimming: 0 bases; junction bases outside the gene matches: 17. The CDR3 is CASSTRAGGISTSTDTQYF. The CDR3 DNA sequence: TGCGCCAGCAGCACCCGGGCCGGGGGGATTTCCACTAGCACAGATACGCAGTATTTT.

As DNA, the CDR3 is TGTGCCAGCAGCGTACTCGCAGCGGGGCTTCCAGATACGCAGTATTTT. Amino acids: CASSVLAAGLPDTQYF. The rearrangement links TRBV9 to TRBJ2-3; 7 bases map to TRBD2. Losses at the gene ends were 1 base for V and 4 bases for J; bases not matched to a gene: 9. The CDR3 sequence is 16 residues long. Germline V gene sequence: CDR1 SGDLS, CDR2 YYNGEE.

This clone was recorded once. The CDR3 bases are TGTGCCAGCAGCGCAGGACTAGCCCAAGAGACCCAGTACTTC. Amino acid sequence: CASSAGLAQETQYF. The chain has TRBV9 and TRBJ2-5, with TRBD2 identical over 8 bases. From germline, CDR1 is SGDLS and CDR2 YYNGEE. The CDR3 loop spans 14 amino acids. V dropped 3 bases and J dropped 1; count of bases not matched to a gene: 2.

The chain uses TRBV2 and TRBJ2-1; possibly TRBD1 for D (6 bases). Germline V gives CDR1 SNHLY, CDR2 FYNNEI. The CDR3 is 14 residues long. V was cut by 7 bases and J by 5 bases, with 15 bases left in between. The CDR3 sequence: CASIGAGTHNEQFF. In nucleotides, the CDR3 is TGTGCCAGCATCGGGGCCGGGACACACAATGAGCAGTTCTTC.

This clone was seen a single time. This chain uses TRBV11-3 with TRBJ2-2; D is undetermined. The V gene lost 3 bases and the J gene lost 7 bases, with 9 bases spanning the gap. The CDR3 spans 13 residues. Germline CDR1 SGHNT, CDR2 YENEEA. The CDR3 here is CASSFSSGGELFF. The CDR3 region has the DNA TGTGCCAGCAGCTTCTCCTCTGGCGGGGAGCTGTTTTTT.

This clone was seen a few times. This rearrangement joins TRBV7-9 to TRBJ1-2, with 7 bases matching TRBD1. This CDR3 contains 14 residues. V lost 1 base, J lost 5 bases, and 4 bases stayed unmatched. Germline CDR1 and CDR2: SEHNR and FQNEAQ (reference sequence). DNA of the CDR3: TGTGCCAGCAGCTTAGGACAGGGTATATATGGCTACACCTTC. Protein product: CASSLGQGIYGYTF.

This chain uses TRBV19 with TRBJ2-2, with 7 positions matching TRBD1. The length of the CDR3 is 17 residues. V lost 6 bases and J lost 1; bases outside the gene matches: 11. Per germline, CDR1 LNHDA and CDR2 SQIVND (reference sequence). As DNA, the CDR3 is TGTGCCAGTAGCCGGGACAGCGATACCTGGAACACCGGGGAGCTGTTTTTT. It is translated as CASSRDSDTWNTGELFF.

The CDR3, as DNA: TGTGCCAGCAGCTTAGGTGTCCGTTACGAGCAGTACTTC. This codes for CASSLGVRYEQYF. This chain joins TRBV7-6 and TRBJ2-7; D remains unclear. CDR3 length: 13 residues. Germline-derived CDR1 and CDR2 are SGHVS and FNYEAQ. Between the trimmed V and J ends, which lost 1 base and 4 bases, there was a span of 8 bases.

Note on this clone: The sample contains more than one DNA sequence encoding this CDR3. The chain combines TRBV4-1 with TRBJ2-6; TRBD1 matches 11 bases. CDR1 is MGHRA and CDR2 is YSYEKL in the germline V gene. Trimming at V came to 4 bases and at J to 0 bases, leaving 5 bases not matched to a gene. The CDR3 has 18 amino acids. The CDR3 coding sequence is TGCGCCAGCAGCCTATACGGGACAGGGGGCTCTGGGGCCAACGTCCTGACTTTC. It encodes CASSLYGTGGSGANVLTF.

This rearrangement joins TRBV6-5 to TRBJ2-7; D gene ambiguous. The CDR3 loop spans 14 amino acids. Germline V gene data show CDR1 as MNHEY and CDR2 as SVGAGI. V dropped 0 bases and J dropped 3 bases, with 9 bases sitting between them. The CDR3 region is CASSYSGTHYEQYF. DNA for the CDR3: TGTGCCAGCAGTTACTCGGGAACCCACTACGAGCAGTACTTC.

The chain couples TRBV5-1 to TRBJ2-4; 8 bases agree with TRBD1. The germline V gene has CDR1 SGHRS and CDR2 YFSETQ. V shed 0 bases and J 0 bases; nucleotides not matched to a gene: 11. This CDR3 has 19 residues. As DNA, the CDR3 is TGCGCCAGCAGCTTGGCAGGGACAGGTGAGGGACTAGCCAAAAACATTCAGTACTTC. Protein product: CASSLAGTGEGLAKNIQYF.

The V call is TRBV6-1, the J call TRBJ1-2; 8 nucleotides align to TRBD1. The CDR3 is 16 residues long. The V gene end was trimmed by 4 bases and the J gene end by 4 bases; junction bases not matched to a gene: 11. CDR1 is MNHNS, CDR2 SASEGT, per germline. The CDR3 region is CASSGAIGGQGYGYTF. The DNA for the CDR3 is TGTGCCAGCAGTGGAGCAATAGGAGGACAGGGCTATGGCTACACCTTC.

The chain is built from TRBV19 and TRBJ2-1, with TRBD2 matching over 7 bases. The CDR3 consists of 14 residues. In germline, CDR1 is LNHDA, CDR2 SQIVND (reference sequence). After removal of 9 bases from V and 4 bases from J, the junction contained 9 bases not matched to a gene. The DNA of the CDR3 is TGTGCCAGCCAGATGGTCGGGGGGTACAATGAGCAGTTCTTC. It yields the protein CASQMVGGYNEQFF.

This clone was found a few times. This rearrangement joins TRBV6-6 to TRBJ2-7; 11 bases map to TRBD1. V lost 2 bases to trimming and J lost 4 bases; unmatched junction nucleotides: 4. Germline values: CDR1 MNHNY, CDR2 SVGAGI (reference sequence). This CDR3 contains 15 residues. The CDR3 sequence: CASSYGTGGSYEQYF. DNA of the CDR3: TGTGCCAGCAGTTACGGGACAGGGGGGAGTTACGAGCAGTACTTC.

This chain connects TRBV5-4 to TRBJ1-2, with 9 nucleotides matching TRBD1. Trimming removed 4 bases from V and 3 bases from J; junction bases left unmatched: 4. The CDR3 is made up of 14 amino acids. CDR1 is SGHNT, CDR2 YYREEE, per germline (reference sequence). CDR3 sequence reads: CASSQDRGDYGYTF. CDR3 nucleotide sequence: TGTGCCAGCAGCCAGGACAGGGGAGACTATGGCTACACCTTC.

The genes are TRBV30 and TRBJ1-5; the D gene is possibly TRBD1 (6 bases). V was trimmed by 1 base and J by 6 bases, leaving 10 bases between them. The germline V gene encodes CDR1 GTSNPN and CDR2 SVGIG (reference sequence). The CDR3 spans 13 residues. CDR3 region: CAWSEGGIQPQHF. CDR3 coding DNA: TGTGCCTGGAGTGAGGGGGGAATTCAGCCCCAGCATTTT.

The J gene is TRBJ1-1, the V gene TRBV19, with D maybe TRBD1 (6 bases). Trimming took off 0 bases at V and 7 bases at J, with 12 bases between the two ends. The CDR3 consists of 14 residues. Germline V gene sequence: CDR1 LNHDA, CDR2 SQIVND (reference sequence). DNA for the CDR3: TGTGCCAGTAGTATAGATGTGGGGGGCCGTGAAGCTTTCTTT. This translates into CASSIDVGGREAFF.

The chain couples TRBV6-5 to TRBJ2-5; weak D call: TRBD1 (5 bases). This CDR3 spans 15 amino acids. CDR1 and CDR2 from the germline V gene are MNHEY and SVGAGI. The germline V and J ends were trimmed by 0 bases and 5 bases, with 13 bases remaining between them. The CDR3 spells CASSYSFRAYETQYF. The CDR3 DNA is TGTGCCAGCAGTTACTCGTTCAGGGCCTACGAGACCCAGTACTTC.

The chain employs TRBV2 and TRBJ1-1; D is perhaps TRBD1 (5 bases). The germline gives CDR1 SNHLY, CDR2 FYNNEI. CDR3 length: 12 residues. V was pared by 11 bases and J by 4 bases, with 14 bases between. This CDR3 reads CARRDGVTEAFF. In DNA, the CDR3 is TGTGCCCGCCGGGACGGAGTCACTGAAGCTTTCTTT.